This entry concerns a single TCR beta chain. Antigen specificity is unknown. With 60 Vbeta and 13 Jbeta primers, the PCR was carried out. Only in-frame clones appear in the TCRdb table, and some are missing; sequencing was by immunoSEQ multiplex PCR. The top ten clones hold more than 0.75% of a sample with approximately 140,000 clones, around 79% of them seen once. The data stem from a study of cytomegalovirus exposure and HLA in healthy donors. Whole-study results and caveats: TCR beta chain V- and J-gene trimming was linked, in a later analysis, to a missense variant in DCLRE1C.

The J segment lost 4 bases and the V segment lost 1 base, leaving 12 bases of the junction unmatched. In germline, CDR1 is SEHNR, CDR2 FQNEAQ (reference sequence). CDR3 size: 19 residues. The sequencing sample was made of PBMCs. This receptor was identified in a man aged 18 to 35 in good health and CMV-seronegative. The chain recombines TRBV7-9 with TRBJ2-1, with TRBD2 matching over 11 bases. Here the CDR3 DNA reads TGTGCCAGCAGCTTAGGCCCCGTGGATAGCGGGGGGGTGTACAATGAGCAGTTCTTC. Translating it yields CASSLGPVDSGGVYNEQFF.